These 9 T cell receptor beta chains originate from one sample sequenced in a study of radiotherapy plus CTLA-4 blockade in lung cancer. Clones were sequenced by immunoSEQ multiplex PCR, and TCRdb holds only the in-frame ones, with some missing. The table records under 100,000 clones, under 85% of them present only once. The input for sequencing was peripheral blood, taken from a patient treated with radiotherapy plus ipilimumab. All receptors derive from a human donor with non-small cell lung cancer that progressed on radiotherapy plus ipilimumab.

The chain joins TRBV19 to TRBJ1-1, with D perhaps TRBD1 (6 bases). The CDR3 loop spans 16 amino acids. The V and J ends lost 7 bases and 0 bases respectively, with 18 bases between them. Looked up from germline, CDR1 is LNHDA and CDR2 is SQIVND (reference sequence). The CDR3 nucleotides read TGTGCCAGTACCTTAACCCAGGGGACTTTGAACACTGAAGCTTTCTTT. Amino acid sequence: CASTLTQGTLNTEAFF.

The rearrangement uses TRBV6-4 and TRBJ1-2; D unclear. Germline V gene sequence: CDR1 MRHNA, CDR2 SNTAGT. V lost 0 bases and J 8 bases, leaving 10 bases between the germline ends. The CDR3 extends over 13 amino acids. CDR3 sequence reads: CASSDSLFGGYTF. As DNA, the CDR3 is TGTGCCAGCAGTGACTCGCTATTCGGAGGCTACACCTTC.

The rearrangement joins TRBV4-3 to TRBJ2-7, with 10 bases aligning to TRBD2. The junction had 6 bases not matched to a gene; V was cut back by 0 bases and J by 1 base. The CDR3 is made up of 17 amino acids. The germline V gene has CDR1 LGHNA and CDR2 YSLEER. In nucleotides, the CDR3 is TGCGCCAGCAGCCAAGATATAGGACTAGCGGATTCCTACGAGCAGTACTTC. It translates to CASSQDIGLADSYEQYF.

The gene calls are TRBV27 and TRBJ2-2; 10 bases map to TRBD2. Germline CDR1 MNHEY, CDR2 SMNVEV (reference sequence). J lost 4 bases, V lost 2 bases, and 1 base had no gene match. This CDR3 comprises 15 residues. CDR3 bases: TGTGCCAGCAGTTTAACTAGCGGGGTCACCGGGGAGCTGTTTTTT. This translates into CASSLTSGVTGELFF.

The J gene is TRBJ2-1, the V gene TRBV29-1, with a possible D match to TRBD2 (6 bases). The CDR3 length is 11 residues. Trimming pared 3 bases from V and 12 bases from J, leaving 12 bases between. The germline CDR1 and CDR2 sequences are SQVTM and ANQGSEA. The CDR3 reads CSVDSGVGQFF. The CDR3 nucleotides read TGCAGCGTTGATTCGGGGGTAGGGCAGTTCTTC.

V usage is TRBV23-1 and J usage is TRBJ2-1; no firm D call. TRBV23-1 is classed as an ORF, of uncertain function. V lost 3 bases to trimming and J lost 9 bases, with 24 bases between them. This CDR3 is 17 amino acids long. For the CDR3, the DNA is TGCGCCAGCAGTCACTTCGGACCCCCCCGCAACCGTGGTGAGCAGTTCTTC. It is translated as CASSHFGPPRNRGEQFF.

The chain recombines TRBV18 with TRBJ2-3; D is unclear. Trimming took 0 bases from V and 2 from J, leaving 12 bases between them. CDR1 is KGHSH and CDR2 is LQKENI in the germline V gene. CDR3 length: 16 amino acids. The CDR3 reads CASSPPSRPTTDTQYF. The CDR3 nucleotides are TGTGCCAGCTCACCACCGTCCAGGCCCACCACAGATACGCAGTATTTT.

The chain combines TRBV5-1 with TRBJ2-7; D is undetermined. Trimming removed 6 bases at V and 3 bases at J, with 1 base between. The germline CDR1 and CDR2 sequences are SGHRS and YFSETQ. This CDR3 spans 9 amino acids. The CDR3 DNA reads TGCGCCAGCATCTACGAGCAGTACTTC. Its protein product is CASIYEQYF.

The chain couples TRBV4-1 to TRBJ1-6; tentatively, D is TRBD1 (5 bases). The CDR3 is 16 amino acids. Trimming removed 4 bases at V and 8 bases at J, with 18 bases between. Looked up from germline, CDR1 is MGHRA and CDR2 is YSYEKL. CDR3 sequence reads: CASSPPGRGRDSPLHF. Written as DNA, the CDR3 is TGCGCCAGCAGCCCCCCGGGGCGTGGAAGAGATTCACCCCTCCACTTT.